The clone carrying this TCR beta chain was seen a few times. The data were obtained in a study of cytomegalovirus exposure and HLA in healthy donors. The PCR had 60 Vbeta and 13 Jbeta primers. Repertoires were generated with immunoSEQ multiplex PCR, while TCRdb's copy carries only in-frame clones and drops some. This sample has about 190,000 clones; about 81% occur once, and the top ten carry approximately 4.8%. The CDR3 extends over 12 amino acids. The V gene's germline CDR1 is SGHTA and CDR2 FQGTGA. The trim removed 3 bases at V and 6 bases at J, leaving 1 base unmatched. The sequenced sample consisted of PBMCs. The chain employs TRBV7-3 and TRBJ2-7; 8 positions match TRBD2. The sequence came from a man aged 25-45 years in good health and CMV-seropositive. The CDR3: CASSLAGGEQYF. In nucleotides, the CDR3 is TGTGCCAGCAGCTTGGCGGGGGGCGAGCAGTACTTC.